What follows is one T cell receptor beta chain and its context. This sample is drawn from a study of chemoradiotherapy in HPV16-positive cancers. Method: immunoSEQ multiplex PCR; TCRdb's copy keeps in-frame clones and lacks some. The table includes tens of thousands of clones, more than 80% detected once. The sequence was obtained from a human donor with HPV-associated anogenital cancer. Sequencing was performed on blood, taken from a patient who underwent chemoradiotherapy.

CDR3 amino acids: CASSHQERTDTQYF. As DNA, the CDR3 is TGTGCCAGCAGCCATCAGGAGCGCACAGATACGCAGTATTTT. The rearrangement uses TRBV5-4 and TRBJ2-3; D gene ambiguous. The germline CDR1 and CDR2 sequences are SGHNT and YYREEE (reference sequence). The ends were cut back, 4 bases at V and 1 base at J, with 10 bases in the middle. The CDR3 spans 14 residues.